Sequencing of this TCR beta chain was carried out in a study of blood T cell repertoires in COVID-19. Study-level background: Samples came from the United States, Italy and Spain, spanning acute and convalescent COVID-19. Sample material is recorded as cDNA or gDNA derived from T cells, B-cell-depleted T cells, or PBMCs.

Original analysis: Reference gene primer amplification gave nucleated cell count estimates. The assay was immunoSEQ multiplex PCR, and TCRdb's table has in-frame clones only and misses some. V, J and clone size are taken as reported in that table, and D and trimming were inferred from the DNA itself. The sample gives 200,000 to 300,000 clones, 70% to 85% of which show up once; around 1.8% is in the top ten. The sample comprised peripheral blood. The TCR was taken from a woman at least 80 years old with acute or convalescent COVID-19.

The CDR3 DNA follows: TGCAGTGCTAGTCCTCAGGGACATAGCAATCAGCCCCAGCATTTT. Encoded protein: CSASPQGHSNQPQHF. The V and J genes are TRBV20-1 and TRBJ1-5, with D tentatively TRBD1 (6 bases). CDR1 and CDR2 (germline): DFQATT, SNEGSKA (reference sequence). The CDR3 consists of 15 residues. The V end lost 3 bases, the J end lost 0 bases, and 12 bases lay between the germline ends.